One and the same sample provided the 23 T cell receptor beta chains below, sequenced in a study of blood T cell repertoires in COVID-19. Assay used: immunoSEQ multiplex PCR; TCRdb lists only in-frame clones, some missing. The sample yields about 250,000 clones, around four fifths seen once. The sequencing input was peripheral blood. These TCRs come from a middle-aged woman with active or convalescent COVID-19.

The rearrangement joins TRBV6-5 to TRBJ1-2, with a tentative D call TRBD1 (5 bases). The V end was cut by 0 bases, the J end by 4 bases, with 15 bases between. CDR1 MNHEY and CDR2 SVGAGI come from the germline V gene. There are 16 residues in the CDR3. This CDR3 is CASSYSGGERLYGYTF. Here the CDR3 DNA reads TGTGCCAGCAGTTACTCCGGGGGGGAACGACTCTATGGCTACACCTTC.

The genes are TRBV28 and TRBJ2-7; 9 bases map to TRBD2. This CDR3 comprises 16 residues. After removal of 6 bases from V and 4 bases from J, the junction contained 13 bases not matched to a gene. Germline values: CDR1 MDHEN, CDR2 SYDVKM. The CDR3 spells CASSYHLAGMHYEQYV. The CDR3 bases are TGTGCCAGCAGCTACCATCTAGCGGGGATGCATTACGAGCAGTACGTC.

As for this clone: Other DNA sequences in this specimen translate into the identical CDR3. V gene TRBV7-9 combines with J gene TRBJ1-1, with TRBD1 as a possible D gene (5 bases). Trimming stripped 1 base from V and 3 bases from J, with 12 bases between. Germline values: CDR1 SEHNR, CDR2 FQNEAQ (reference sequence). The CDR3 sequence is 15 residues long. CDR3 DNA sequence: TGTGCCAGCAGCTTAGGAGGTAGGGGTGACACTGAAGCTTTCTTT. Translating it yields CASSLGGRGDTEAFF.

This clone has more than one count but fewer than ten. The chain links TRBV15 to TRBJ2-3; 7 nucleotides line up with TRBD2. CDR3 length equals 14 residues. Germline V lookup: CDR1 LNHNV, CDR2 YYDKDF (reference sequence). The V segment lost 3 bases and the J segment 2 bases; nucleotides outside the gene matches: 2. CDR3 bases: TGTGCCACCAGCAGCAGCGGGGCCACAGATACGCAGTATTTT. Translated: CATSSSGATDTQYF.

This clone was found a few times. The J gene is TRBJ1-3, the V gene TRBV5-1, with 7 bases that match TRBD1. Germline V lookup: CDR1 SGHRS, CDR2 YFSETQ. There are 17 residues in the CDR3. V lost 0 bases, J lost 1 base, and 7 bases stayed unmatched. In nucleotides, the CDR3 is TGCGCCAGCAGCTTGGTACCGCAGGGGGATTCTGGAAACACCATATATTTT. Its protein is CASSLVPQGDSGNTIYF.

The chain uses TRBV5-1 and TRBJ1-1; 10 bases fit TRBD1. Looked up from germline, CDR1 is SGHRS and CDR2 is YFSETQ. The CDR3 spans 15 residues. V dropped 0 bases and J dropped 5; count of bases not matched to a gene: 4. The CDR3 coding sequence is TGCGCCAGCAGCTTGGGTCGGACAGGGGGAACTGAAGCTTTCTTT. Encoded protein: CASSLGRTGGTEAFF.

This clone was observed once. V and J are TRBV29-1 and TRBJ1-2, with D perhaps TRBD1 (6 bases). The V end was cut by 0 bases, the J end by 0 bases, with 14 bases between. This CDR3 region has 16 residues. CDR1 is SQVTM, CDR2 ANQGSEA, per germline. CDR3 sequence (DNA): TGCAGCGTTGAAGATTTGACAGGTGGAGCTAACTATGGCTACACCTTC. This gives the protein CSVEDLTGGANYGYTF.

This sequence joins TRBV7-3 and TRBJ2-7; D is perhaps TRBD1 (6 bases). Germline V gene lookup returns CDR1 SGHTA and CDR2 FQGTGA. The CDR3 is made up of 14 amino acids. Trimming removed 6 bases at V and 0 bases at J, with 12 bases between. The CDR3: CASSRGQNSYEQYF. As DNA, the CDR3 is TGTGCCAGCAGTCGTGGACAGAACTCCTACGAGCAGTACTTC.

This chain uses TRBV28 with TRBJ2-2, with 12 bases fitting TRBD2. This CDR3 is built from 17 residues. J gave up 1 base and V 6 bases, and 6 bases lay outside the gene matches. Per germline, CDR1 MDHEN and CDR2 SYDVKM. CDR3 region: CASSSPGLAGNTGELFF. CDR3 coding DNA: TGTGCCAGCAGCTCACCGGGACTAGCGGGGAACACCGGGGAGCTGTTTTTT.

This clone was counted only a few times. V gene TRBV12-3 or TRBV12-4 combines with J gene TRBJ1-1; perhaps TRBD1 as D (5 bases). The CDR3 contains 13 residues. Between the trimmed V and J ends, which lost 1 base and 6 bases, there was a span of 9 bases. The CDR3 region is CASSLGGGPEAFF. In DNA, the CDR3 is TGTGCCAGCAGTTTAGGGGGGGGACCTGAAGCTTTCTTT.

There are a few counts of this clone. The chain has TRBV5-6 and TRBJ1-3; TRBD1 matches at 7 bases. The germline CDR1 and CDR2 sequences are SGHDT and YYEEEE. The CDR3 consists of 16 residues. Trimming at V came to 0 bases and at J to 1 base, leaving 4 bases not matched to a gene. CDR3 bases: TGTGCCAGCAGCTTGGGACAGGGTCGATCTGGAAACACCATATATTTT. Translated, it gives CASSLGQGRSGNTIYF.

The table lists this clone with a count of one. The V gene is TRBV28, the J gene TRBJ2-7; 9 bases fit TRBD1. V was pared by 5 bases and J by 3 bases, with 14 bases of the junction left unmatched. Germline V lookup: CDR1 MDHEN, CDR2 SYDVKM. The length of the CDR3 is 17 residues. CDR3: CASSTSDPGQGLYEQYF. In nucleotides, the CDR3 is TGTGCCAGCAGTACATCCGATCCGGGACAGGGACTCTACGAGCAGTACTTC.

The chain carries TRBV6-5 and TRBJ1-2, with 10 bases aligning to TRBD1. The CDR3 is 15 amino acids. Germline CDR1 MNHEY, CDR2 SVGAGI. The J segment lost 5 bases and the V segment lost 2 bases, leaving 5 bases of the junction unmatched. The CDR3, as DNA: TGTGCCAGCAGTTACAGAGGACAGGGGGTATATGGCTACACCTTC. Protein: CASSYRGQGVYGYTF.

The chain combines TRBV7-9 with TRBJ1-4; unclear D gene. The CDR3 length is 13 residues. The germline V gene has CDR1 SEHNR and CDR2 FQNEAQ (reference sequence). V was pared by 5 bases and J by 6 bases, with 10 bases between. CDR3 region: CASSAYLHEKLFF. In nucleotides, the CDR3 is TGTGCCAGCAGCGCCTATCTTCATGAAAAACTGTTTTTT.

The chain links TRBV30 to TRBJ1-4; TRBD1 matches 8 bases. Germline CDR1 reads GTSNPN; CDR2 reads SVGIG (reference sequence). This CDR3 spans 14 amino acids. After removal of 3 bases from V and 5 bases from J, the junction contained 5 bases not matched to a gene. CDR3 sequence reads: CAWSPDRGNEKLFF. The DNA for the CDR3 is TGTGCCTGGAGCCCTGACAGGGGCAATGAAAAACTGTTTTTT.

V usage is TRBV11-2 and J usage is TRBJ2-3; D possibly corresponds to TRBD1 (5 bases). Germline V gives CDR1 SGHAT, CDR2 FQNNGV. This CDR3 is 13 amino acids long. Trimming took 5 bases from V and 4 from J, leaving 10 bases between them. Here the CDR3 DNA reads TGTGCCAGCAGCCGCATACAGGCAGATACGCAGTATTTT. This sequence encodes CASSRIQADTQYF.

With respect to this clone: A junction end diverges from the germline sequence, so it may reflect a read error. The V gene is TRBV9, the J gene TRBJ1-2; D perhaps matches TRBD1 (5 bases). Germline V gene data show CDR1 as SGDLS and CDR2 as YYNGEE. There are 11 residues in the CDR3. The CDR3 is CASGTTYDYTF. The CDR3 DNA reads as TGTGCCAGTGGGACTACCTATGACTACACCTTC.

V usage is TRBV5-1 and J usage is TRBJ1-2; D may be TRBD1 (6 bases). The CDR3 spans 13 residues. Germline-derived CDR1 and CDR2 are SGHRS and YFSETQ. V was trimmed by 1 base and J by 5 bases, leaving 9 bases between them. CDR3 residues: CASSLRQGYGYTF. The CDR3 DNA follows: TGCGCCAGCAGCTTGAGGCAGGGGTATGGCTACACCTTC.

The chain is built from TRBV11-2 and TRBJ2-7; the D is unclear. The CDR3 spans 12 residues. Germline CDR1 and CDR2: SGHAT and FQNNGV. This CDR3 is CASSLVPYGQYV. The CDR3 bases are TGTGCCAGCAGCTTAGTCCCTTACGGGCAGTACGTC.

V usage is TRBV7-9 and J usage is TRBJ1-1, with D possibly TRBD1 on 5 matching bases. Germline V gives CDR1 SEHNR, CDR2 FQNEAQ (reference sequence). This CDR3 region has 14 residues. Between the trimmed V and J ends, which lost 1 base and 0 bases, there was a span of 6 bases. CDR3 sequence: CASSLGGLNTEAFF. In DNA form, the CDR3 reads TGTGCCAGCAGCTTAGGGGGCCTGAACACTGAAGCTTTCTTT. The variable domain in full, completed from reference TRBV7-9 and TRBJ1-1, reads DTGVSQNPRHKITKRGQNVTFRCDPISEHNRLYWYRQTLGQGPEFLTYFQNEAQLEKSRLLSDRFSAERPKGSFSTLEIQRTEQGDSAMYLCASSLGGLNTEAFFGQGTRLTVV.

In nucleotides, the CDR3 is TGTGCCAGCAGTTCCCTAGAGTGGGAGGGGCCTTTTAACTATGGCTACACCTTC. Amino acids: CASSSLEWEGPFNYGYTF. This chain joins TRBV28 and TRBJ1-2; a possible D gene is TRBD1 (5 bases). Germline CDR1 and CDR2: MDHEN and SYDVKM. V was trimmed by 4 bases and J by 1 base, leaving 22 bases between them. This CDR3 has 18 amino acids.

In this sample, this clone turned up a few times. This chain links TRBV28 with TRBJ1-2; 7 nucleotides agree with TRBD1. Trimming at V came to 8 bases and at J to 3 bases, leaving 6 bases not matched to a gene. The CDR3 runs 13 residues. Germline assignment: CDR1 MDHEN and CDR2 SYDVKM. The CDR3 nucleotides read TGTGCCAGCCTCGGACAGGATCACTATGGCTACACCTTC. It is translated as CASLGQDHYGYTF.

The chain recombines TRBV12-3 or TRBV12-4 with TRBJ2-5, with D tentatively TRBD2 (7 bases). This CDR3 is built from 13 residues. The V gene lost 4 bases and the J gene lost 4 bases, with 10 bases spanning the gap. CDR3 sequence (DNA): TGTGCCAGCAGTTGGGGGGGGCCAGAGACCCAGTACTTC. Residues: CASSWGGPETQYF.